This T cell receptor (beta chain) was documented in a study of T cells after yellow fever vaccination. TCRdb redid the calling of the 5' RACE reads with MiXCR, one entry per CDR3 protein. The sample holds 610,000 or so distinct CDR3 sequences, approximately 13% seen once. This clonotype was observed many times. CDR1 LGHNA and CDR2 YSLEER come from the germline V gene. This CDR3 contains 16 residues. V was trimmed by 0 bases and J by 0 bases, leaving 8 bases between them. The TCR comes from a man aged 30 to 39 who received the YFV17D yellow fever vaccine. This chain uses TRBV4-3 with TRBJ1-4; tentative D call: TRBD1 (5 bases). This specimen consisted of PBMCs, obtained on the day of the yellow fever booster vaccination. The CDR3 region has the DNA TGCGCCAGCAGCCAAGAGAGACAGCCAACTAATGAAAAACTGTTTTTT. Amino acids: CASSQERQPTNEKLFF.